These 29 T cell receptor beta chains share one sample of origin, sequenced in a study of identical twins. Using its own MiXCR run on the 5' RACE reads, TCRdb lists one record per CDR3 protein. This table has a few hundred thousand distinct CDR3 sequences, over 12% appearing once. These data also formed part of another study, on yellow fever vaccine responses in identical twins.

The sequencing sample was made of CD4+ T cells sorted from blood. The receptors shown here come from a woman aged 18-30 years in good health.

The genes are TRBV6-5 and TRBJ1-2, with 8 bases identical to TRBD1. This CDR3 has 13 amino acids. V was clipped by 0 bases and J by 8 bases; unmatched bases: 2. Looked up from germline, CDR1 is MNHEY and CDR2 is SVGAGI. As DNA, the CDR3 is TGTGCCAGCAGTTACTCACGGGACAGGGGCTACACCTTC. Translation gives CASSYSRDRGYTF.

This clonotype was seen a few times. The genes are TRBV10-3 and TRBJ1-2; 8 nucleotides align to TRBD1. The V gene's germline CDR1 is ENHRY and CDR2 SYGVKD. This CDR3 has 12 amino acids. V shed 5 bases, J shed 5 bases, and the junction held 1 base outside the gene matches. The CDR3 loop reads CAISRQGYGYTF. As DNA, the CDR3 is TGTGCCATCAGTAGACAGGGGTATGGCTACACCTTC.

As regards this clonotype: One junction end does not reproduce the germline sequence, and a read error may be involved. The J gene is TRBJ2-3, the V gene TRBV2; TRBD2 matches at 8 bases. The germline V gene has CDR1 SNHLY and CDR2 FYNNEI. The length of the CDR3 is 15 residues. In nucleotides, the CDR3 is TGTGCCAGCAGTCAAGCGGGAGTCAGCCCAGATACGCAGTATTTT. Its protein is CASSQAGVSPDTQYF.

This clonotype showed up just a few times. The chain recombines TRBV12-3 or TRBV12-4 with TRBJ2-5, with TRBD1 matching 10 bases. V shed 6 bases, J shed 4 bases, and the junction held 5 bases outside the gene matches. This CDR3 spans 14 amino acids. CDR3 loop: CASRWGQGIETQYF. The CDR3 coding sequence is TGTGCCAGCAGGTGGGGACAGGGGATAGAGACCCAGTACTTC.

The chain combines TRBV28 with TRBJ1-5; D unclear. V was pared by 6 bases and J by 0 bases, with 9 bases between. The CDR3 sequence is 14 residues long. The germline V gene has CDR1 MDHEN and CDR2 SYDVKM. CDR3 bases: TGTGCCAGCAGGCGGGCGCGTAGCAATCAGCCCCAGCATTTT. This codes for CASRRARSNQPQHF.

CDR3 amino acids: CASSVERTSSYEQYF. The CDR3 DNA is TGTGCCAGCAGTGTGGAGCGGACGAGCTCCTACGAGCAGTACTTC. The chain couples TRBV2 to TRBJ2-7; D is perhaps TRBD2 (5 bases). This CDR3 is built from 15 residues. Germline V gives CDR1 SNHLY, CDR2 FYNNEI. Deletions cut 4 bases from V and 0 bases from J, with 13 bases between.

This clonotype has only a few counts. The CDR3 loop is CSARDMAGDSYEQYF. The CDR3 DNA sequence: TGCAGTGCTAGAGATATGGCAGGGGATTCCTACGAGCAGTACTTC. The genes are TRBV20-1 and TRBJ2-7, with D possibly matching TRBD1 (6 bases). The CDR3 is 15 residues long. V lost 0 bases to trimming and J lost 1 base, with 13 bases between them. Germline-derived CDR1 and CDR2 are DFQATT and SNEGSKA (reference sequence).

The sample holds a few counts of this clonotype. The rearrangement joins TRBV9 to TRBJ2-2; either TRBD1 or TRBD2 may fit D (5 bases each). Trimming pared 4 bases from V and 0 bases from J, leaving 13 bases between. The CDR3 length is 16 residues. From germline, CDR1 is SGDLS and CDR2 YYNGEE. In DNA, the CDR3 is TGTGCCAGCAGCTCGAGCAAGGGACCGAACACCGGGGAGCTGTTTTTT. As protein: CASSSSKGPNTGELFF. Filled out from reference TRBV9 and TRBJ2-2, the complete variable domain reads DSGVTQTPKHLITATGQRVTLRCSPRSGDLSVYWYQQSLDQGLQFLIQYYNGEERAKGNILERFSAQQFPDLHSELNLSSLELGDSALYFCASSSSKGPNTGELFFGEGSRLTVL.

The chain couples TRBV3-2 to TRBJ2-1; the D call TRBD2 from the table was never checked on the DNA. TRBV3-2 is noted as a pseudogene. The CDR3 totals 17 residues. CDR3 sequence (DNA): TGTGCCAGCACCCAAGTACGGGAGGCAATCTCCTACAATGAGCAGTTCTTC. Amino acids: CASTQVREAISYNEQFF.

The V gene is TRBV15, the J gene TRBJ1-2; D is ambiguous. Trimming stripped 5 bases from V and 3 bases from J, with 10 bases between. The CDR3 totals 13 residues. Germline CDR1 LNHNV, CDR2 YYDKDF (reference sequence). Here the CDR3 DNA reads TGTGCCACCAGCGGCGAGGTCTACTATGGCTACACCTTC. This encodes CATSGEVYYGYTF.

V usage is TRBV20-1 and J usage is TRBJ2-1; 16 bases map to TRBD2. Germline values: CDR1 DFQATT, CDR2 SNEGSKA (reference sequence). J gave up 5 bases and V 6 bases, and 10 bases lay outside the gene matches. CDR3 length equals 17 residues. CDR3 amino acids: CSAGTSGRAAFNNEQFF. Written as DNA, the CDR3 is TGCAGTGCCGGGACTAGCGGGAGGGCCGCGTTCAACAATGAGCAGTTCTTC.

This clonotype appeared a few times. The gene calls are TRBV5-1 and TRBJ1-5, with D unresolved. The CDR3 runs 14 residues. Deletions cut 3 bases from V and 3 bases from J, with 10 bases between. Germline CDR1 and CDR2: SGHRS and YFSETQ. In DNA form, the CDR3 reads TGCGCCAGCAGCTCCCGACGGGCCAATCAGCCCCAGCATTTT. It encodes CASSSRRANQPQHF.

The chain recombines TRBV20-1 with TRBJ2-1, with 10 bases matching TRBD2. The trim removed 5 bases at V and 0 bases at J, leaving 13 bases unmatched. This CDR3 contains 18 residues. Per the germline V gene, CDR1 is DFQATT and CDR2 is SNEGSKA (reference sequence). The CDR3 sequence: CSAPRTSGNLYSYNEQFF. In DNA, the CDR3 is TGCAGTGCTCCTCGGACTAGCGGAAATCTTTACTCCTACAATGAGCAGTTCTTC.

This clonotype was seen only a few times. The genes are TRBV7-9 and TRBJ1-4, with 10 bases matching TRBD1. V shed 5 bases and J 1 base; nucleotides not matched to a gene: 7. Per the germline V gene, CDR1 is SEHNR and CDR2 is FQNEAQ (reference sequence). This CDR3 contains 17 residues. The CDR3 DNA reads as TGTGCCAGCAGCCAGCGAGACAGGGGGCAAACTAATGAAAAACTGTTTTTT. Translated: CASSQRDRGQTNEKLFF.

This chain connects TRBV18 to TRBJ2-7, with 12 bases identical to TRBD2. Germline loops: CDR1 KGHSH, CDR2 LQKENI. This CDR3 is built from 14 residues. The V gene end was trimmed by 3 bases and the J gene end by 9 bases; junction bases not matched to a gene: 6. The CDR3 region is CASSPGTSGPLQYF. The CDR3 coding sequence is TGTGCCAGCTCACCCGGGACTAGCGGGCCCTTGCAGTACTTC. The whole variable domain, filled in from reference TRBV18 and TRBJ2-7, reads NAGVMQNPRHLVRRRGQEARLRCSPMKGHSHVYWYRQLPEEGLKFMVYLQKENIIDESGMPKERFSAEFPKEGPSILRIQQVVRGDSAAYFCASSPGTSGPLQYFGPGTRLTVT.

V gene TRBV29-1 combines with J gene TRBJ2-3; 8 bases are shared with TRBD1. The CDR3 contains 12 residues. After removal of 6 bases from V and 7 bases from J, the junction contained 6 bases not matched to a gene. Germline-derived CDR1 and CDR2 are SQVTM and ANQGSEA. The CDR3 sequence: CSVRTGLNTQYF. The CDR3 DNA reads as TGCAGCGTCCGGACAGGGTTAAATACGCAGTATTTT.

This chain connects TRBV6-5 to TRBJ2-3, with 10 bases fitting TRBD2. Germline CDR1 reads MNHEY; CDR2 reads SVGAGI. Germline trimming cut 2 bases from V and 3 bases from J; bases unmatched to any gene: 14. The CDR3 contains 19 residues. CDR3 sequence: CASSYLNLPVSGRTDTQYF. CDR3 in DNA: TGTGCCAGCAGTTACCTCAACCTACCCGTTAGCGGGAGGACAGATACGCAGTATTTT.

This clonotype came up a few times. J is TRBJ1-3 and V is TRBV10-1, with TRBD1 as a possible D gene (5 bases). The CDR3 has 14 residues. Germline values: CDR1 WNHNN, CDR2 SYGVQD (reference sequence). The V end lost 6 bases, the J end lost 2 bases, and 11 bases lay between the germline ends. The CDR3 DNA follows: TGCGCCAGCAGACCCGGAGGGGCTGGAAACACCATATATTTT. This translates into CASRPGGAGNTIYF.

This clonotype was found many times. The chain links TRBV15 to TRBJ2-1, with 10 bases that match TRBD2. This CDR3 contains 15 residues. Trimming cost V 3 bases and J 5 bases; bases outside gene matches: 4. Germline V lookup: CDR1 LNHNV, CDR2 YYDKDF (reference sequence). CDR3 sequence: CATSSRGLADNEQFF. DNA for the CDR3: TGTGCCACCAGCAGTAGAGGACTAGCGGACAATGAGCAGTTCTTC.

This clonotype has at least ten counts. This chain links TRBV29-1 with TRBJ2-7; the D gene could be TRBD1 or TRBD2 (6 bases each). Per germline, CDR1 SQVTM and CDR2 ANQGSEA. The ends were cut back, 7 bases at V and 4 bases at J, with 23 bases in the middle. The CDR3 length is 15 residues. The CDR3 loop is CSAKGGIRREYEQYV. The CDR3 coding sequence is TGCAGCGCAAAGGGGGGAATTCGCAGGGAATACGAGCAGTACGTC.

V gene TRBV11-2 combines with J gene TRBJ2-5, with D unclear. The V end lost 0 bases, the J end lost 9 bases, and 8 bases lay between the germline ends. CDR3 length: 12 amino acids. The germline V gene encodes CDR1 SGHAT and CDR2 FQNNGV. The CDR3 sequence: CASSLERAAQYF. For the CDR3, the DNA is TGTGCCAGCAGCTTAGAACGAGCAGCCCAGTACTTC.

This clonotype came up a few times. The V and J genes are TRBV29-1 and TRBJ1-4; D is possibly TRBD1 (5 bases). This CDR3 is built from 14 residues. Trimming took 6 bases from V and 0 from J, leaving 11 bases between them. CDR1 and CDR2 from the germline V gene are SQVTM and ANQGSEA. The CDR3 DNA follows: TGCAGCGTGAGAGGGACCGCAACTAATGAAAAACTGTTTTTT. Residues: CSVRGTATNEKLFF. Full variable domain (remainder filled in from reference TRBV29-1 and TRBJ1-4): SAVISQKPSRDICQRGTSLTIQCQVDSQVTMMFWYRQQPGQSLTLIATANQGSEATYESGFVIDKFPISRPNLTFSTLTVSNMSPEDSSIYLCSVRGTATNEKLFFGSGTQLSVL.

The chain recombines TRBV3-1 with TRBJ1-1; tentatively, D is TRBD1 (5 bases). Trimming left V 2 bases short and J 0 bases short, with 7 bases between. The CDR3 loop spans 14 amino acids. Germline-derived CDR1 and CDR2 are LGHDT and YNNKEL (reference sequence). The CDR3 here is CASSQRGLNTEAFF. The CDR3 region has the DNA TGTGCCAGCAGCCAACGGGGACTGAACACTGAAGCTTTCTTT. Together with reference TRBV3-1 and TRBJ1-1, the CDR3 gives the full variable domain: DTAVSQTPKYLVTQMGNDKSIKCEQNLGHDTMYWYKQDSKKFLKIMFSYNNKELIINETVPNRFSPKSPDKAHLNLHINSLELGDSAVYFCASSQRGLNTEAFFGQGTRLTVV.

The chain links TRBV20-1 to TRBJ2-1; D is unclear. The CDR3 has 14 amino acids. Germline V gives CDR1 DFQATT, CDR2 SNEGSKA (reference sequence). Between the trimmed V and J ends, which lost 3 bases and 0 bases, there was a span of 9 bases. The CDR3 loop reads CSASSPSSYNEQFF. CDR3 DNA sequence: TGCAGTGCTAGTTCCCCGAGCTCCTACAATGAGCAGTTCTTC.

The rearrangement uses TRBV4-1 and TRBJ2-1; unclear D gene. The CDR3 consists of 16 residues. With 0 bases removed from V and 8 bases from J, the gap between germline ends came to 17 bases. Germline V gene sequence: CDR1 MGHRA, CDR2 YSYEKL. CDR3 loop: CASSQEELRSFDEQFF. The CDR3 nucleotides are TGCGCCAGCAGCCAAGAAGAACTCCGATCATTCGATGAGCAGTTCTTC.

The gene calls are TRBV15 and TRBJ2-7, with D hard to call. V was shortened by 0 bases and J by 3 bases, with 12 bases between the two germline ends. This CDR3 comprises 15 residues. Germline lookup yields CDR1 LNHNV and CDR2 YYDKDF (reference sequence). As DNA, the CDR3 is TGTGCCACCAGCAGAGATTTTAAAACAGACTACGAGCAGTACTTC. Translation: CATSRDFKTDYEQYF.

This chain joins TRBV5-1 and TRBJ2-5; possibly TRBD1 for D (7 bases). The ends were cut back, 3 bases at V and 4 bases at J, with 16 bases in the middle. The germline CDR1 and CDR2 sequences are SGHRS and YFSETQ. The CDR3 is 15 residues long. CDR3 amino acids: CASSWRGPVGETQYF. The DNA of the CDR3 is TGCGCCAGCAGCTGGAGGGGGCCGGTGGGAGAGACCCAGTACTTC.

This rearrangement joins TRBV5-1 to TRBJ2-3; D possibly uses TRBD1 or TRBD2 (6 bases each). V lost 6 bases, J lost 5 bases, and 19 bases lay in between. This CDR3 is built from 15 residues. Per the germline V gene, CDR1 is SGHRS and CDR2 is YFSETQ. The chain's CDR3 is CASTFGGRDGDTQYF. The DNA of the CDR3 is TGCGCCAGCACCTTCGGGGGCAGGGATGGAGATACGCAGTATTTT.

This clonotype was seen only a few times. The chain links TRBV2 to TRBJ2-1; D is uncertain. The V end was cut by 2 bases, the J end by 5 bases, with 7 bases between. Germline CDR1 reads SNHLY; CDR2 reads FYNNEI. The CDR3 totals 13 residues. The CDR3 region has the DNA TGTGCCAGCAGTGAAAACAGAAACAATGAGCAGTTCTTC. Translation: CASSENRNNEQFF.